Described below is a single T cell receptor (beta chain) sequence and its context. CDR1 LGHNA and CDR2 YNFKEQ come from the germline V gene. V gave up 11 bases and J gave up 3 bases, with 14 bases separating them. The CDR3 consists of 13 residues. The source of the sample is a study of T cells in Graves' hyperthyroidism and ophthalmopathy. Amplified regions were TCR beta CDR3 sequences from RNA transcripts. HTBI primers drove first-round RT-PCR of the TCR CDR3. TCRdb reprocessed the multiplex PCR reads via MiXCR and lists one record per CDR3 protein. The sample has 650,000 to 850,000 distinct CDR3 sequences, 18% seen once.

The chain joins TRBV4-2 to TRBJ1-5; tentative D call: TRBD1 (5 bases). The material sequenced was blood. This sequence was found in a woman in her fifties or sixties with Graves' hyperthyroidism that later progressed to Graves' ophthalmopathy. The CDR3: CAGPSGDNQPQHF. The CDR3 nucleotides read TGTGCCGGACCATCGGGGGACAATCAGCCCCAGCATTTT.